These T cell receptor beta chains were read from a single sample in a study of T cell responses to AZD1222 COVID-19 vaccine. Sequencing was performed with immunoSEQ multiplex PCR; in TCRdb, only in-frame clones are kept and a portion is missing. The sample lists 120,000 or so clones; approximately 85% were seen once. Sequenced material: peripheral blood, taken on day 0 of AZD1222 vaccination. The source is an adult in good health. CDR3s leave out the opening cysteine and the closing phenylalanine or tryptophan.

CDR3aa	j_gene	v_gene
ASRSYTSGHTGELF	TRBJ2-2	TRBV27
AWRSQFLNNEQF	TRBJ2-1	TRBV30
ASTQAGGQETQY	TRBJ2-5	TRBV25-1
ASSLVSGTSYNEQF	TRBJ2-1	TRBV5-1
ASSVGGVNTEAF	TRBJ1-1	TRBV9
ASSLLQGNYGYT	TRBJ1-2	TRBV5-4
ASSLGIAYMNTEAF	TRBJ1-1	TRBV7-2
ASSLAWRDTEAF	TRBJ1-1	TRBV7-2
ASSNLAALLNEQY	TRBJ2-7	TRBV3-1/TRBV3-2
ASSIRPGQTQY	TRBJ2-5	TRBV19
ATSDPRMNGYT	TRBJ1-2	TRBV24-1
ATSRGWGAGQPQH	TRBJ1-5	TRBV15
ASRPTGASNYGYT	TRBJ1-2	TRBV6-6
ASRWGGNQETQY	TRBJ2-5	TRBV2
ASSKLSGTSDSYEQY	TRBJ2-7	TRBV5-1
ATSRDGAGAYEQY	TRBJ2-7	TRBV15
ASSLTGNSNQPQH	TRBJ1-5	TRBV5-5
AIRGLAGSVNNEQF	TRBJ2-1	TRBV10-3
ASGLKGGTEAF	TRBJ1-1	TRBV12-5
ASSLGGLNTEAF	TRBJ1-1	TRBV5-6
ASSSQGAGNTIY	TRBJ1-3	TRBV18
ASSPLNTGELF	TRBJ2-2	TRBV27
ATSRAVGGDTQY	TRBJ2-3	TRBV15
ASSLGSGGRSYEQY	TRBJ2-7	TRBV7-2
ASSPLPGQGFYGYT	TRBJ1-2	TRBV7-9
ASSMRKGAFYGYT	TRBJ1-2	TRBV19
AWSARGIQPQH	TRBJ1-5	TRBV30
ASSFRGRVDGYT	TRBJ1-2	TRBV5-1
ASSPPSSSEQF	TRBJ2-1	TRBV18
ASGTGNEKLF	TRBJ1-4	TRBV28
ASSQGTSGGRKTQY	TRBJ2-5	TRBV4-1
ASSMAGGASNTDTQY	TRBJ2-3	TRBV19
ASSLVSSGRGTGELF	TRBJ2-2	TRBV7-2
ASSGGLVAVGELF	TRBJ2-2	TRBV2
ASSDRVTDTQY	TRBJ2-3	TRBV5-6
ASSSTPSGTGANYGYT	TRBJ1-2	TRBV28
ATDTGSTPYEQY	TRBJ2-7	TRBV28